This T cell receptor (beta chain) was obtained from a study of cytomegalovirus exposure and HLA in healthy donors. In germline, CDR1 is LGHNA, CDR2 YNFKEQ. The CDR3 sequence is 15 residues long. Trimming took 3 bases from V and 0 from J, leaving 9 bases between them. The PCR was carried out with 60 Vbeta primers and 13 Jbeta primers. TCRdb's copy holds only in-frame clones and misses some; the assay was immunoSEQ multiplex PCR. The sample shows some 130,000 clones, roughly 79% of them seen only once. The gene calls are TRBV4-2 and TRBJ1-3; no reliable D call. The receptor comes from a woman younger than 30 in good health and CMV-seronegative. The source material was PBMCs. The CDR3 DNA follows: TGTGCCAGCAGCCAGAATCAGATCTCTGGAAACACCATATATTTT. Translated, it gives CASSQNQISGNTIYF.